The sequence of this TCR beta chain was determined in a study of blood T cell repertoires in COVID-19. Across the whole study: Acute and convalescent COVID-19 specimens originated in the United States, Italy and Spain.

This clone was found once. This table comes from immunoSEQ multiplex PCR, and its TCRdb copy is limited to in-frame clones, with some not included. The table records about 130,000 clones, around 73% of them present only once. The trim removed 0 bases at V and 2 bases at J, leaving 5 bases unmatched. Germline-derived CDR1 and CDR2 are SGHRS and YFSETQ. This CDR3 contains 16 residues. The clonotype was recovered from a man between 60 and 75 years old who had recovered from COVID-19. The rearrangement uses TRBV5-1 and TRBJ2-3, with TRBD1 identical over 8 bases. Sequenced: peripheral blood. CDR3: CASSLEGQADTDTQYF. CDR3 in DNA: TGCGCCAGCAGCTTGGAGGGACAGGCCGACACAGATACGCAGTATTTT.